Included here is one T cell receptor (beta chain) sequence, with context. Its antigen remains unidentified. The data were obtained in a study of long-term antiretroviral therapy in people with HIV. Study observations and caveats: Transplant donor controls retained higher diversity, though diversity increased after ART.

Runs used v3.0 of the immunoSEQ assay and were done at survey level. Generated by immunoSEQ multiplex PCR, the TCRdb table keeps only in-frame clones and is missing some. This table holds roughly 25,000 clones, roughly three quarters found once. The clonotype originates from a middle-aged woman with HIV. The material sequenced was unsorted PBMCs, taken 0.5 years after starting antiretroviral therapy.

As DNA, the CDR3 is TGTGCCAGCACCCCGCCCCCCGGACAGTCCTATGGCTACACCTTC. Amino acid sequence: CASTPPPGQSYGYTF. This chain links TRBV28 with TRBJ1-2; D is possibly TRBD1 (6 bases). V lost 7 bases, J lost 4 bases, and 19 bases lay in between. Germline CDR1 MDHEN, CDR2 SYDVKM. The CDR3 runs 15 residues.